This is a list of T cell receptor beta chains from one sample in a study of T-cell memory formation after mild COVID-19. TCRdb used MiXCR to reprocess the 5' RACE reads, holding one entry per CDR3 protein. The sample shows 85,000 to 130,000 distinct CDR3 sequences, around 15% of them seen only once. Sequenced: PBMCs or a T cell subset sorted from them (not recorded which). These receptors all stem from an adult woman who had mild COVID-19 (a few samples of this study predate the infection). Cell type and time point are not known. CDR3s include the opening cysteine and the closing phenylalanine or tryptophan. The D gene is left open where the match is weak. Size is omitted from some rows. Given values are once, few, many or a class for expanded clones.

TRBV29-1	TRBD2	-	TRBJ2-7	CSALAGEYEQYF	TGCAGCGCTCTAGCGGGGGAATACGAGCAGTACTTC
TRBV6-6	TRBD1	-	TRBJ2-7	CASSYRDRGNYEQYF	TGTGCCAGCAGTTACAGGGACAGGGGGAACTACGAGCAGTACTTC
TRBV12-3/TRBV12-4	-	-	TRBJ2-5	CASSLGTIPETQYF	TGTGCCAGCAGTCTTGGGACAATTCCAGAGACCCAGTACTTC
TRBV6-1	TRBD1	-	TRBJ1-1	CASAGGENSEAFF	TGTGCCAGTGCAGGGGGAGAAAACTCTGAAGCTTTCTTT
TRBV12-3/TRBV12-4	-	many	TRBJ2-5	CASSFGGAQETQYF	TGTGCCAGCAGTTTTGGGGGCGCTCAAGAGACCCAGTACTTC
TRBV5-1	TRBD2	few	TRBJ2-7	CASSFALGLAVNEQYF	TGCGCCAGCAGCTTCGCGCTCGGACTAGCGGTAAACGAGCAGTACTTC
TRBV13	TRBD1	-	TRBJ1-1	CASSFPTGVSEAFF	TGTGCCAGCAGCTTCCCGACAGGGGTCAGTGAAGCTTTCTTT
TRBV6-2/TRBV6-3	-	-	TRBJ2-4	CASSFGPGINIQYF	TGTGCCAGCAGTTTCGGCCCGGGAATAAACATTCAGTACTTC
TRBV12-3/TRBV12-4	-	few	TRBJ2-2	CASRGDISTGELFF	TGTGCCAGCAGGGGGGACATCAGCACCGGGGAGCTGTTTTTT
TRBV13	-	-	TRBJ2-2	CASSGNTGELFF	TGTGCCAGCAGCGGGAACACCGGGGAGCTGTTTTTT
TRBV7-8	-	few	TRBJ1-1	CASSLYGAWDEAFF	TGTGCCAGCAGCTTATATGGAGCCTGGGATGAAGCTTTCTTT
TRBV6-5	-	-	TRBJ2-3	CASSYSSFGGTTDTQYF	TGTGCCAGCAGTTACTCGAGTTTTGGCGGAACCACAGATACGCAGTATTTT
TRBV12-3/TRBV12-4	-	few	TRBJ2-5	CASSLAFTAQETQYF	TGTGCCAGCAGTTTAGCGTTTACAGCTCAAGAGACCCAGTACTTC
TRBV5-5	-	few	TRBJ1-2	CASSLADSHYGYTF	TGTGCCAGCAGCTTGGCCGACAGTCACTATGGCTACACCTTC
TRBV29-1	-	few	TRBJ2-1	CSVDPGQLIPFF	TGCAGCGTTGATCCAGGGCAGCTTATTCCGTTCTTC
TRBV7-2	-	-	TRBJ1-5	CASSLVGGREPQHF	TGTGCCAGCAGCTTAGTAGGGGGGCGGGAGCCCCAGCATTTT
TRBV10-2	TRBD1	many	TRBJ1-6	CASSDNRDRDSPLHF	TGCGCCAGCAGTGACAACCGGGACAGGGATTCACCCCTCCACTTT
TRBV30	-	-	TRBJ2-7	CAWSAPTDIYEQYF	TGTGCCTGGAGCGCGCCCACGGATATCTACGAGCAGTACTTC
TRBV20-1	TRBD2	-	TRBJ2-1	CSARPTLAGEQFF	TGCAGTGCTAGACCCACACTAGCGGGGGAGCAGTTCTTC
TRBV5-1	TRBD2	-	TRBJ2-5	CASSYTASGSKETQYF	TGCGCCAGCAGCTACACCGCTAGCGGGAGTAAGGAGACCCAGTACTTC
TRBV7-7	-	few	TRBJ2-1	CASSLAPFSSGGYNEQFF	TGTGCTAGCAGCTTAGCTCCTTTCTCGTCTGGGGGTTACAATGAGCAGTTCTTC
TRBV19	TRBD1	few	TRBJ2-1	CASSRDGQGTYNEQFF	TGTGCCAGTAGTAGGGATGGACAGGGGACCTACAATGAGCAGTTCTTC
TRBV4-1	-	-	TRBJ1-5	CASSQVAGLSQPQHF	TGCGCCAGCAGCCAAGTGGCAGGGCTGAGTCAGCCCCAGCATTTT
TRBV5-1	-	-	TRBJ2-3	CASSLHPGDTQYF	TGCGCCAGCAGCCTACACCCGGGGGATACGCAGTATTTT
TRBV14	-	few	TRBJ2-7	CASSQVFGRLSEQYF	TGTGCCAGCAGCCAAGTCTTTGGCCGACTCAGCGAGCAGTACTTC
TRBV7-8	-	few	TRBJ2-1	CASSSPGIGGSYNEQFF	TGTGCCAGCAGCTCCCCGGGGATCGGGGGCTCCTACAATGAGCAGTTCTTC
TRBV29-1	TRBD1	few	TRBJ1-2	CSIWGQGDHGYTF	TGCAGCATTTGGGGACAGGGGGATCATGGCTACACCTTC
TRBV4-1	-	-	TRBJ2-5	CASSPLEDQETQYF	TGCGCCAGCAGCCCCCTCGAGGACCAAGAGACCCAGTACTTC
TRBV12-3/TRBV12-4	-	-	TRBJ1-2	CASSSPVGDGYTF	TGTGCCAGCAGTTCGCCGGTTGGTGATGGCTACACCTTC
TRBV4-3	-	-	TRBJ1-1	CASSQDFAGPTGTEAFF	TGCGCCAGCAGCCAAGATTTTGCAGGCCCAACTGGGACTGAAGCTTTCTTT
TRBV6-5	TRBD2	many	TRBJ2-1	CASSYSFGGSSYNEQFF	TGTGCCAGCAGTTACTCTTTCGGCGGGAGCTCCTACAATGAGCAGTTCTTC
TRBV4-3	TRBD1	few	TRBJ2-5	CASSQRGTGYQETQYF	TGCGCCAGCAGCCAACGCGGGACAGGGTATCAAGAGACCCAGTACTTC
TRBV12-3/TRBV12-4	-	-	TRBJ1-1	CASSLGAGFEAFF	TGTGCCAGCAGCCTCGGGGCGGGATTTGAAGCTTTCTTT
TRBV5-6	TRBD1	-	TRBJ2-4	CASSLVDRGKNIQYF	TGTGCCAGCAGCTTGGTGGACAGGGGCAAAAACATTCAGTACTTC
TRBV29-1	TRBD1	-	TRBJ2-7	CSVVAGTGPYEQYF	TGCAGCGTTGTTGCCGGGACAGGGCCCTACGAGCAGTACTTC
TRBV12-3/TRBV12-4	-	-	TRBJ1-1	CASSPPHLGYTEAFF	TGTGCCAGCAGTCCTCCTCACTTGGGTTACACTGAAGCTTTCTTT
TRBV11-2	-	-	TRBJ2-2	CASSGSGGLGELFF	TGTGCCAGCAGCGGAAGTGGGGGCCTCGGGGAGCTGTTTTTT
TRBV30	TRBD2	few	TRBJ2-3	CAWELAGGSDTQYF	TGTGCCTGGGAACTAGCGGGGGGGTCAGATACGCAGTATTTT
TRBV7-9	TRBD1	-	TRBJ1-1	CASSSVQGPMDTEAFF	TGTGCCAGCAGCTCCGTACAGGGGCCGATGGACACTGAAGCTTTCTTT
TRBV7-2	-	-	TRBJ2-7	CASTPGWQGHYEQYF	TGTGCCAGCACCCCCGGGTGGCAGGGACACTACGAGCAGTACTTC
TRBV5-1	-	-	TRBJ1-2	CASSLDLGSQFYTF	TGCGCCAGCAGCTTGGACCTGGGCAGCCAGTTCTACACCTTC
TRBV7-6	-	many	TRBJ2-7	CASSLGASSYEQYF	TGTGCCAGCAGCTTAGGGGCCAGCTCCTACGAGCAGTACTTC
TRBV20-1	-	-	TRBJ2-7	CSASKGEASAYEQYF	TGCAGTGCTAGCAAAGGAGAGGCCTCTGCATACGAGCAGTACTTC
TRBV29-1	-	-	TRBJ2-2	CSVGDLAGELFF	TGCAGCGTGGGGGATTTGGCCGGGGAGCTGTTTTTT
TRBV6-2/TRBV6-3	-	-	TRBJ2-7	CASNTDGLASSYEQYF	TGTGCCAGCAACACCGACGGACTCGCGAGCTCCTACGAGCAGTACTTC
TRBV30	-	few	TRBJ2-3	CAWSNGVPQYF	TGTGCCTGGAGTAATGGCGTGCCGCAGTATTTT